The 14 T cell receptor beta chains below come from one sample, sequenced in a study of T cell responses to AZD1222 COVID-19 vaccine. Repertoires were generated with immunoSEQ multiplex PCR, while TCRdb's copy carries only in-frame clones and drops some. The profile shows about 140,000 clones, about 93% of them singletons. The sample in question was peripheral blood, obtained 28 days after the second AZD1222 dose. Every receptor here comes from an adult who received the AZD1222 COVID-19 vaccine.

The V gene is TRBV5-1, the J gene TRBJ2-7; 7 nucleotides match TRBD2. This CDR3 has 14 residues. The junction had 4 bases not matched to a gene; V was cut back by 0 bases and J by 4 bases. The germline V gene has CDR1 SGHRS and CDR2 YFSETQ. The CDR3 is CASSLEGTKYEQYF. For the CDR3, the DNA is TGCGCCAGCAGCTTGGAAGGGACTAAGTACGAGCAGTACTTC.

The V call is TRBV18, the J call TRBJ1-3; no clear D. CDR3 length: 15 amino acids. CDR1 KGHSH and CDR2 LQKENI come from the germline V gene. V was pared by 2 bases and J by 0 bases, with 8 bases between. CDR3 DNA sequence: TGTGCCAGCTCACCAACCGTCCCCTCTGGAAACACCATATATTTT. It specifies CASSPTVPSGNTIYF.

This chain uses TRBV19 with TRBJ1-1; D unresolved. Deletions cut 3 bases from V and 0 bases from J, with 5 bases between. The germline V gene has CDR1 LNHDA and CDR2 SQIVND (reference sequence). This CDR3 region has 13 residues. The CDR3 nucleotides are TGTGCCAGTAGTATGTGGATGAACACTGAAGCTTTCTTT. This encodes CASSMWMNTEAFF.

The rearrangement links TRBV11-2 to TRBJ2-2; D is ambiguous. Deletions cut 2 bases from V and 5 bases from J, with 9 bases between. This CDR3 is 14 amino acids long. Germline CDR1 reads SGHAT; CDR2 reads FQNNGV. The CDR3 nucleotides read TGTGCCAGCAGCTTACGAATAGATACCGGGGAGCTGTTTTTT. It encodes CASSLRIDTGELFF.

The chain employs TRBV7-6 and TRBJ1-5; D call uncertain. Germline CDR1 and CDR2: SGHVS and FNYEAQ. The CDR3 is 13 residues long. The V gene lost 5 bases and the J gene lost 8 bases, with 13 bases spanning the gap. The CDR3 DNA sequence: TGTGCCAGCAGCCCTCTGGCCGGAGAGCCCCAGCATTTT. The encoded protein is CASSPLAGEPQHF.

The rearrangement joins TRBV7-2 to TRBJ1-2, with TRBD1 as a possible D gene (6 bases). This CDR3 comprises 15 residues. Deletions cut 5 bases from V and 5 bases from J, with 18 bases between. Germline lookup yields CDR1 SGHTA and CDR2 FQGNSA. The CDR3 DNA reads TGTGCCAGCAGCCAGGGGCGGGGGGATTTGTATGGCTACACCTTC. Its translation: CASSQGRGDLYGYTF.

The CDR3 DNA is TGTGCCAGCAGCCGGACAGGGGTAAAGGGCAATGAGCAGTTCTTC. It is translated as CASSRTGVKGNEQFF. This sequence joins TRBV5-6 and TRBJ2-1; 9 bases agree with TRBD1. CDR1 SGHDT and CDR2 YYEEEE come from the germline V gene. The CDR3 runs 15 residues. J gave up 6 bases and V 4 bases, and 8 bases lay outside the gene matches.

This chain uses TRBV19 with TRBJ1-5; D is unclear. V gave up 3 bases and J gave up 2 bases, with 8 bases separating them. Germline V gene sequence: CDR1 LNHDA, CDR2 SQIVND (reference sequence). CDR3 length: 14 residues. The CDR3 protein is CASSIWQGNQPQHF. Written as DNA, the CDR3 is TGTGCCAGTAGTATCTGGCAGGGCAATCAGCCCCAGCATTTT.

This clone was recorded only once. V and J are TRBV6-2 or TRBV6-3 and TRBJ1-5; TRBD1 might be the D (6 bases). The V gene lost 4 bases and the J gene lost 9 bases, with 13 bases spanning the gap. This CDR3 region has 13 residues. The germline CDR1 and CDR2 sequences are MNHEY and SVGEGT. CDR3 DNA sequence: TGTGCCAGCAGTTCCCACAGGGTAGGGCCCCAGCATTTT. This gives the protein CASSSHRVGPQHF.

The chain combines TRBV5-1 with TRBJ1-1; 7 bases fit TRBD1. Losses at the gene ends were 7 bases for V and 0 bases for J; bases not matched to a gene: 18. This CDR3 contains 18 residues. CDR1 and CDR2 from the germline V gene are SGHRS and YFSETQ. Here the CDR3 DNA reads TGCGCCAGCCATGATTTTGGGTTTCAGGGGGTCATGAACACTGAAGCTTTCTTT. Its translation: CASHDFGFQGVMNTEAFF. The full variable domain, in which reference TRBV5-1 and TRBJ1-1 provide the parts outside the CDR3, is KAGVTQTPRYLIKTRGQQVTLSCSPISGHRSVSWYQQTPGQGLQFLFEYFSETQRNKGNFPGRFSGRQFSNSRSEMNVSTLELGDSALYLCASHDFGFQGVMNTEAFFGQGTRLTVV.

V usage is TRBV6-5 and J usage is TRBJ2-3; D ambiguous. CDR3 length equals 15 residues. Germline V gene lookup returns CDR1 MNHEY and CDR2 SVGAGI. The germline V and J ends were trimmed by 6 bases and 1 base, with 14 bases remaining between them. The DNA for the CDR3 is TGTGCCAGCAGAAGCCGGGTCCTGGGCACAGATACGCAGTATTTT. It is translated as CASRSRVLGTDTQYF.

The chain couples TRBV2 to TRBJ1-5; no firm D call. This CDR3 contains 12 residues. The germline gives CDR1 SNHLY, CDR2 FYNNEI. The V end was cut by 8 bases, the J end by 7 bases, with 12 bases between. Written as DNA, the CDR3 is TGTGCCAGCTCGTTATCACCACAGCCCCAGCATTTT. This gives the protein CASSLSPQPQHF.

The chain links TRBV25-1 to TRBJ1-4; weak D call: TRBD1 (5 bases). The CDR3 is made up of 15 amino acids. Germline CDR1 MGHDK, CDR2 SYGVNS. V dropped 5 bases and J dropped 4 bases, with 14 bases sitting between them. CDR3 bases: TGTGCCAGCAGTACGCGAGGGGCGGGTAATGAAAAACTGTTTTTT. Protein sequence: CASSTRGAGNEKLFF.

DNA of the CDR3: TGTGCCAGCAGGGCCGGGACAACAGGGGGGCAGACCCAGTACTTC. It yields the protein CASRAGTTGGQTQYF. V and J are TRBV6-5 and TRBJ2-5; 8 bases map to TRBD1. CDR1 and CDR2 from the germline V gene are MNHEY and SVGAGI. This CDR3 contains 15 residues. Trimming cost V 6 bases and J 6 bases; bases outside gene matches: 12.